Listed here are 11 T cell receptor beta chains from one sample, sequenced in a study of T-cell memory formation after mild COVID-19. TCRdb reprocessed the 5' RACE reads via MiXCR and lists one record per CDR3 protein. The sample records 100,000 to 150,000 distinct CDR3 sequences, 5% to 6.5% being singletons. The sequenced sample was PBMCs or a T cell subset sorted from them (not recorded which). The receptors here all came from an adult woman who had mild COVID-19 (a few samples of this study predate the infection). Cell type and time point are not known.

The rearrangement joins TRBV6-2 or TRBV6-3 to TRBJ1-2, with TRBD1 as a possible D gene (5 bases). The V end was cut by 0 bases, the J end by 1 base, with 6 bases between. Germline assignment: CDR1 MNHEY and CDR2 SVGEGT. CDR3 size: 14 residues. The CDR3 spells CASSYSGGNYGYTF. The DNA of the CDR3 is TGTGCCAGCAGTTACTCGGGGGGTAACTATGGCTACACCTTC.

V gene TRBV23-1 combines with J gene TRBJ2-2; TRBD1 or TRBD2 may be the D gene (6 bases each). TRBV23-1 is noted as an ORF with a role that remains uncertain. The V and J ends lost 1 base and 6 bases respectively, with 30 bases between them. This CDR3 has 21 residues. CDR3 region: CASSQYRGLYIPPECPGELFF. The CDR3 DNA follows: TGCGCCAGCAGTCAATACCGGGGGCTCTATATCCCCCCCGAGTGCCCCGGGGAGCTGTTTTTT.

This clonotype occurred many times. The rearrangement uses TRBV6-5 and TRBJ2-7, with D possibly TRBD2 on 7 matching bases. V shed 7 bases and J shed 4 bases, with 14 bases lying between them. The germline gives CDR1 MNHEY, CDR2 SVGAGI. The CDR3 consists of 13 residues. The CDR3 DNA reads as TGTGCCAGCACCCCGGGGGGCCTATACGAGCAGTACTTC. Encoded protein: CASTPGGLYEQYF.

This clonotype was observed a few times. J is TRBJ2-3 and V is TRBV6-2 or TRBV6-3, with TRBD1 identical over 9 bases. The junction had 0 bases not matched to a gene; V was cut back by 2 bases and J by 0 bases. The CDR3 runs 15 residues. The germline V gene encodes CDR1 MNHEY and CDR2 SVGEGT. The chain's CDR3 is CASSYGTGSTDTQYF. As DNA, the CDR3 is TGTGCCAGCAGTTACGGGACAGGGAGCACAGATACGCAGTATTTT.

V gene TRBV28 combines with J gene TRBJ1-6; weak D call: TRBD1 (5 bases). The length of the CDR3 is 12 residues. V lost 9 bases, J lost 9 bases, and 12 bases lay in between. Germline CDR1 MDHEN, CDR2 SYDVKM. The CDR3 DNA sequence: TGTGCCAGAAGTACGCAGGGTTCACCCCTCCACTTT. Residues: CARSTQGSPLHF.

This clonotype was seen a few times. The V gene is TRBV19, the J gene TRBJ1-2; D not resolved. Trimming cost V 2 bases and J 3 bases, with 10 bases left between them. In germline, CDR1 is LNHDA, CDR2 SQIVND (reference sequence). This CDR3 contains 14 residues. This CDR3 is CASSISRRYYGYTF. CDR3 DNA: TGTGCCAGTAGTATAAGCAGGAGATACTATGGCTACACCTTC.

This clonotype has a handful of counts. The J gene is TRBJ2-5, the V gene TRBV4-2; the D gene is possibly TRBD1 (6 bases). CDR1 and CDR2 (germline): LGHNA, YNFKEQ. V lost 2 bases and J lost 5, with 18 bases in between. The CDR3 runs to 16 residues. The CDR3 here is CASSQQSGGLRETQYF. CDR3 bases: TGTGCCAGCAGCCAACAAAGTGGGGGCCTCCGGGAGACCCAGTACTTC.

The table lists this clonotype with many counts. This chain joins TRBV7-2 and TRBJ2-1; the D is unclear. The CDR3 has 15 residues. V was cut by 5 bases and J by 6 bases, with 17 bases left in between. The germline gives CDR1 SGHTA, CDR2 FQGNSA. CDR3 region: CASSPIYLGFNEQFF. The DNA for the CDR3 is TGTGCCAGCAGCCCGATCTACTTAGGTTTCAATGAGCAGTTCTTC.

This clonotype has ten or more counts. The V call is TRBV5-6, the J call TRBJ2-3; 7 positions match TRBD2. Looked up from germline, CDR1 is SGHDT and CDR2 is YYEEEE. The V segment lost 4 bases and the J segment 2 bases; nucleotides outside the gene matches: 10. The CDR3 loop spans 16 amino acids. CDR3 coding DNA: TGTGCCAGCAGCCCCGGGGGGATAGCGGTCACAGATACGCAGTATTTT. This codes for CASSPGGIAVTDTQYF.

This clonotype was seen many times. The genes are TRBV12-3 or TRBV12-4 and TRBJ1-5; D ambiguous. V lost 2 bases to trimming and J lost 3 bases, with 2 bases between them. This CDR3 spans 12 amino acids. The CDR3 nucleotides are TGTGCCAGCAGTTTACCCAATCAGCCCCAGCATTTT. Protein product: CASSLPNQPQHF.

V and J are TRBV7-2 and TRBJ1-2; no clear D. This CDR3 contains 18 residues. Trimming pared 0 bases from V and 8 bases from J, leaving 25 bases between. Germline V gives CDR1 SGHTA, CDR2 FQGNSA. The CDR3 bases are TGTGCCAGCAGCTTAGCCACGGACGGTGCAGATCCCCTGGAGGGCTACACCTTC. It codes for CASSLATDGADPLEGYTF.